The 21 T cell receptor beta chains in this list originate from one sample, sequenced in a study of CD8 T cells in ankylosing spondylitis. TCRdb itself ran the 5' RACE reads through MiXCR, one entry per CDR3 protein. Among approximately 220,000 distinct CDR3 sequences listed, 20% to 30% were seen once. The sequenced sample was blood, either unsorted or a sorted T cell fraction (not recorded which). All receptors derive from a male donor with ankylosing spondylitis or in good health (not recorded which).

V usage is TRBV10-3 and J usage is TRBJ2-7; tentatively, D is TRBD1 (6 bases). The V end lost 4 bases, the J end lost 2 bases, and 15 bases lay between the germline ends. Per germline, CDR1 ENHRY and CDR2 SYGVKD. The CDR3 is made up of 15 amino acids. Written as DNA, the CDR3 is TGTGCCATCAGTGGGTCCGGGACACACACCTACGAGCAGTACTTC. It translates to CAISGSGTHTYEQYF.

This clonotype was seen repeatedly, ten times or more. The V call is TRBV7-2, the J call TRBJ2-7, with 10 bases lining up with TRBD2. With V trimmed by 1 base and J by 12 bases, 9 bases remained unmatched. The CDR3 extends over 14 amino acids. Germline CDR1 reads SGHTA; CDR2 reads FQGNSA. CDR3 sequence reads: CASSLEGLARESYF. In nucleotides, the CDR3 is TGTGCCAGCAGCTTAGAGGGACTAGCGCGCGAGTCGTACTTC.

This clonotype turned up a few times. This chain joins TRBV6-5 and TRBJ2-2, with D possibly being TRBD2 (5 bases). The ends were cut back, 0 bases at V and 8 bases at J, with 13 bases in the middle. Germline CDR1 is MNHEY and CDR2 is SVGAGI. This CDR3 spans 15 amino acids. DNA of the CDR3: TGTGCCAGCAGTTACTCGGGATCGGGCGGGGGGGAGCTGTTTTTT. As protein: CASSYSGSGGGELFF.

The chain uses TRBV9 and TRBJ2-1, with TRBD1 identical over 7 bases. Germline CDR1 and CDR2: SGDLS and YYNGEE. The CDR3 loop spans 17 amino acids. The ends lost 0 bases at V and 8 bases at J; junction bases unmatched: 14. The CDR3: CASSVGPGGVVLDEQFF. CDR3 nucleotides: TGTGCCAGCAGCGTAGGCCCAGGGGGAGTAGTGTTGGATGAGCAGTTCTTC.

The chain joins TRBV15 to TRBJ2-1; TRBD2 agrees at 8 bases. Germline assignment: CDR1 LNHNV and CDR2 YYDKDF (reference sequence). This CDR3 is built from 16 residues. With 5 bases clipped from V and 0 bases from J, the junction kept 6 bases outside the gene matches. The CDR3 region is CATSRSGRVSYNEQFF. The CDR3 DNA is TGTGCCACCAGCCGCAGCGGGAGAGTCTCCTACAATGAGCAGTTCTTC.

The V call is TRBV4-1, the J call TRBJ2-5; no definite D call. The CDR3 totals 14 residues. Germline V gene data show CDR1 as MGHRA and CDR2 as YSYEKL. V lost 4 bases and J lost 5, with 14 bases in between. The CDR3 is CASSPRVSGETQYF. As DNA, the CDR3 is TGCGCCAGCAGCCCCCGCGTTAGTGGGGAGACCCAGTACTTC.

The chain uses TRBV11-1 and TRBJ2-2, with 9 positions matching TRBD1. The trim removed 0 bases at V and 6 bases at J, leaving 11 bases unmatched. Germline loops: CDR1 SGHAT, CDR2 FQDESV (reference sequence). The CDR3 extends over 18 amino acids. The CDR3 sequence is CASSLAALGTGFPGELFF. The CDR3 coding sequence is TGTGCCAGCAGCTTAGCGGCCCTAGGGACAGGGTTTCCCGGGGAGCTGTTTTTT.

This clonotype was observed at least ten times. The chain has TRBV6-5 and TRBJ2-7; 11 bases line up with TRBD2. The CDR3 has 14 residues. V lost 2 bases and J lost 3; bases outside the gene matches: 0. Germline-derived CDR1 and CDR2 are MNHEY and SVGAGI. CDR3 DNA sequence: TGTGCCAGCAGTTACGGGACTAGCGGCTACGAGCAGTACTTC. Its translation: CASSYGTSGYEQYF.

This clonotype was observed many times. The rearrangement links TRBV12-3 or TRBV12-4 to TRBJ2-7; no reliable D call. The length of the CDR3 is 14 residues. Trimming removed 6 bases from V and 7 bases from J, with 19 bases in between. CDR3 region: CASRAQRSGGEQYF. Here the CDR3 DNA reads TGTGCCAGCAGGGCACAGCGTTCCGGTGGGGAGCAGTACTTC.

This clonotype was observed at least ten times. V gene TRBV12-3 or TRBV12-4 combines with J gene TRBJ2-5; 11 positions match TRBD2. The CDR3 consists of 15 residues. Trimming removed 3 bases from V and 5 bases from J; junction bases left unmatched: 5. CDR3 nucleotides: TGTGCCAGCAGTTTTATAGCGGGAGGGAGGGAGACCCAGTACTTC. Protein sequence: CASSFIAGGRETQYF.

The table lists this clonotype with many counts. This chain joins TRBV5-1 and TRBJ2-1, with 12 bases identical to TRBD2. CDR1 is SGHRS and CDR2 is YFSETQ in the germline V gene. V was pared by 6 bases and J by 1 base, with 2 bases of the junction left unmatched. The CDR3 sequence is 15 residues long. The CDR3 bases are TGCGCCAGCATGACTAGCGGGAGATCCTACAATGAGCAGTTCTTC. It specifies CASMTSGRSYNEQFF.

Ten or more counts support this clonotype. The V and J genes are TRBV4-1 and TRBJ2-7; 9 bases are shared with TRBD1. V lost 1 base and J lost 3; bases outside the gene matches: 4. Germline assignment: CDR1 MGHRA and CDR2 YSYEKL. The CDR3 totals 15 residues. CDR3 nucleotide sequence: TGCGCCAGCAGCCAAGCCGGGACAGGGCGCTACGAGCAGTACTTC. Protein: CASSQAGTGRYEQYF.

This clonotype was counted only a few times. The chain employs TRBV20-1 and TRBJ2-5; weak D call: TRBD1 (7 bases). The germline CDR1 and CDR2 sequences are DFQATT and SNEGSKA (reference sequence). Deletions cut 1 base from V and 5 bases from J, with 14 bases between. This CDR3 is built from 14 residues. CDR3 in amino acids: CSARAGGTEETQYF. As DNA, the CDR3 is TGCAGTGCTAGAGCAGGGGGGACGGAGGAGACCCAGTACTTC.

The chain combines TRBV20-1 with TRBJ2-1, with 12 bases aligning to TRBD2. The CDR3 totals 15 residues. Germline assignment: CDR1 DFQATT and CDR2 SNEGSKA (reference sequence). V shed 7 bases and J 8 bases; nucleotides not matched to a gene: 12. This CDR3 reads CSVVPGTSGSDEQFF. CDR3 in DNA: TGCAGTGTCGTCCCCGGGACTAGCGGGTCGGATGAGCAGTTCTTC.

This clonotype was detected many times. The chain is built from TRBV12-3 or TRBV12-4 and TRBJ2-3; D might be TRBD2 (5 bases). CDR3 length equals 14 residues. The V end was cut by 7 bases, the J end by 4 bases, with 15 bases between. The CDR3 DNA follows: TGTGCCAGCACCAAAGCGGAGACCTCAGATACGCAGTATTTT. It specifies CASTKAETSDTQYF.

The chain has TRBV12-3 or TRBV12-4 and TRBJ2-7; D call uncertain. Trimming stripped 5 bases from V and 0 bases from J, with 14 bases between. The CDR3 has 15 amino acids. The CDR3 bases are TGTGCCAGCAGTCCTACTCCTTACCGCTCCTACGAGCAGTACTTC. It translates to CASSPTPYRSYEQYF.

This clonotype was detected many times. The genes are TRBV10-3 and TRBJ1-1, with TRBD1 as a possible D gene (6 bases). In germline, CDR1 is ENHRY, CDR2 SYGVKD. The CDR3 totals 15 residues. With 3 bases removed from V and 0 bases from J, the gap between germline ends came to 11 bases. The CDR3 region has the DNA TGTGCCATCAGTGACCCAGGGGTATTGAACACTGAAGCTTTCTTT. Amino acids: CAISDPGVLNTEAFF.

This clonotype was seen at least ten times. The chain carries TRBV28 and TRBJ2-5; no definite D call. The germline V gene has CDR1 MDHEN and CDR2 SYDVKM. V was pared by 7 bases and J by 1 base, with 16 bases between. The CDR3 runs 15 residues. The CDR3 DNA is TGTGCCAGCACCCCCGGAACGGGCCTCCAAGAGACCCAGTACTTC. Amino acids: CASTPGTGLQETQYF. Using reference TRBV28 and TRBJ2-5 for the parts outside the CDR3, the full variable domain is DVKVTQSSRYLVKRTGEKVFLECVQDMDHENMFWYRQDPGLGLRLIYFSYDVKMKEKGDIPEGYSVSREKKERFSLILESASTNQTSMYLCASTPGTGLQETQYFGPGTRLLVL.

The genes are TRBV10-2 and TRBJ2-1; D possibly uses TRBD1 or TRBD2 (6 bases each). The CDR3 totals 19 residues. The germline CDR1 and CDR2 sequences are WSHSY and SAAADI. V dropped 5 bases and J dropped 0 bases, with 23 bases sitting between them. This CDR3 reads CASSPHRGGKGSSYNEQFF. The CDR3 DNA is TGCGCCAGCAGTCCACATAGAGGGGGGAAAGGGAGCTCCTACAATGAGCAGTTCTTC.

This clonotype was found many times. This chain links TRBV20-1 with TRBJ2-3, with 14 bases aligning to TRBD2. Germline V lookup: CDR1 DFQATT, CDR2 SNEGSKA (reference sequence). The trim removed 4 bases at V and 5 bases at J, leaving 8 bases unmatched. This CDR3 region has 16 residues. The DNA of the CDR3 is TGCAGTGCTACACTGGGACTAGCGGGAGTGATAGATACGCAGTATTTT. Its translation: CSATLGLAGVIDTQYF.

The genes are TRBV20-1 and TRBJ2-1; TRBD2 agrees at 9 bases. Germline-derived CDR1 and CDR2 are DFQATT and SNEGSKA (reference sequence). The V gene end was trimmed by 3 bases and the J gene end by 6 bases; junction bases not matched to a gene: 9. The CDR3 runs 15 residues. CDR3 residues: CSASRPSGGSNEQFF. The CDR3 DNA sequence: TGCAGTGCTAGTAGGCCCAGCGGGGGGAGCAATGAGCAGTTCTTC.